A single sample gave rise to the 24 T cell receptor beta chains below, sequenced in a study of T-cell reconstitution after alpha-beta-depleted transplantation in children. Unique molecular identifiers were built into the TCRbeta library. MiXCR, applied by TCRdb to the PCR reads, yields one record per CDR3 protein. Of some 290,000 distinct CDR3 sequences listed, approximately 20% are singletons. The material sequenced was PBMCs, mostly from graft donor cells, taken 180 days after TCRalphabeta/CD19-depleted stem cell transplant. The receptors shown here come from a male patient younger than 18 who had a stem cell transplant for acute lymphoblastic leukemia, so the T cells may come from the graft donor.

The chain has TRBV27 and TRBJ2-7; perhaps TRBD2 as D (6 bases). The germline CDR1 and CDR2 sequences are MNHEY and SMNVEV (reference sequence). The CDR3 is made up of 14 amino acids. The V and J ends lost 2 bases and 4 bases respectively, with 12 bases between them. For the CDR3, the DNA is TGTGCCAGCAGTTTAGCTTTTAGCGGTTACGAGCAGTACTTC. It translates to CASSLAFSGYEQYF.

This clonotype was seen more than once but under ten times. The CDR3 coding sequence is TGTGCCAGCAGTTTTCTGGACTCCACCTACAATGAGCAGTTCTTC. It specifies CASSFLDSTYNEQFF. The chain combines TRBV28 with TRBJ2-1; a possible D gene is TRBD2 (5 bases). Germline V gene lookup returns CDR1 MDHEN and CDR2 SYDVKM. The CDR3 is 15 residues long. V lost 3 bases to trimming and J lost 2 bases, with 11 bases between them.

The chain is built from TRBV5-1 and TRBJ2-1; TRBD2 matches at 14 bases. Germline V gene data show CDR1 as SGHRS and CDR2 as YFSETQ. With V trimmed by 5 bases and J by 5 bases, 24 bases remained unmatched. The CDR3 consists of 22 residues. Here the CDR3 reads CASRPIPGLAGVTPRAHNEQFF. The DNA for the CDR3 is TGCGCCAGCAGGCCGATTCCGGGACTAGCGGGAGTCACCCCCCGGGCACACAATGAGCAGTTCTTC.

V gene TRBV28 combines with J gene TRBJ2-1; no clear D gene. Germline V CDR1 and CDR2: MDHEN, SYDVKM. The CDR3 covers 14 residues. V dropped 3 bases and J dropped 3 bases, with 9 bases sitting between them. The CDR3 sequence: CASSLYVFYNEQFF. CDR3 nucleotides: TGTGCCAGCAGTTTGTACGTATTCTACAATGAGCAGTTCTTC.

The chain carries TRBV9 and TRBJ2-1; 11 nucleotides line up with TRBD2. The germline V gene has CDR1 SGDLS and CDR2 YYNGEE. V was pared by 0 bases and J by 0 bases, with 14 bases of the junction left unmatched. The CDR3 contains 21 residues. Here the CDR3 reads CASSVAAGGLAVPSSYNEQFF. CDR3 DNA sequence: TGTGCCAGCAGCGTAGCAGCAGGGGGACTAGCGGTCCCGAGCTCCTACAATGAGCAGTTCTTC.

This clonotype has more than one count but fewer than ten. The chain carries TRBV11-2 and TRBJ2-4, with 14 bases aligning to TRBD2. This CDR3 has 19 amino acids. Unmatched junction bases numbered 5, after V lost 1 base and J lost 0 bases. Germline V lookup: CDR1 SGHAT, CDR2 FQNNGV. The CDR3 DNA reads as TGTGCCAGCAGCTTAGGCGGGACTAGCGGGAGAATAGCCAAAAACATTCAGTACTTC. This gives the protein CASSLGGTSGRIAKNIQYF.

This clonotype was counted only a few times. The chain carries TRBV3-1 and TRBJ2-1; no definite D call. Germline CDR1 LGHDT, CDR2 YNNKEL (reference sequence). CDR3 length: 12 amino acids. Between the trimmed V and J ends, which lost 8 bases and 7 bases, there was a span of 12 bases. The CDR3 loop is CASAEDSNEQFF. Here the CDR3 DNA reads TGTGCCAGCGCCGAAGACTCGAATGAGCAGTTCTTC.

This chain uses TRBV2 with TRBJ2-1; 12 bases are shared with TRBD2. Germline V gene data show CDR1 as SNHLY and CDR2 as FYNNEI. The CDR3 extends over 17 amino acids. V shed 10 bases, J shed 0 bases, and the junction held 10 bases outside the gene matches. The CDR3 loop reads CAISTSGSTNSYNEQFF. DNA for the CDR3: TGTGCCATTTCGACTAGCGGGAGCACAAACTCCTACAATGAGCAGTTCTTC.

This clonotype was observed a handful of times. This chain joins TRBV12-3 or TRBV12-4 and TRBJ2-4, with D perhaps matching TRBD2 (5 bases). The CDR3 consists of 14 residues. V was clipped by 6 bases and J by 9 bases, with 18 bases between them. The CDR3 protein is CASSPRGSSRIQYF. CDR3 nucleotide sequence: TGTGCCAGCAGCCCCCGGGGAAGTTCACGCATTCAGTACTTC.

This clonotype was seen repeatedly, ten times or more. The CDR3 region has the DNA TGTGCCAGCAGCTTAGGAGCAGGGGTTCGTGAAAAACTGTTTTTT. Translating gives CASSLGAGVREKLFF. The genes are TRBV7-9 and TRBJ1-4; the D gene is possibly TRBD1 (6 bases). V gave up 1 base and J gave up 7 bases, with 13 bases separating them. The CDR3 length is 15 residues. CDR1 SEHNR and CDR2 FQNEAQ come from the germline V gene (reference sequence). The whole variable domain, filled in from reference TRBV7-9 and TRBJ1-4, reads DTGVSQNPRHKITKRGQNVTFRCDPISEHNRLYWYRQTLGQGPEFLTYFQNEAQLEKSRLLSDRFSAERPKGSFSTLEIQRTEQGDSAMYLCASSLGAGVREKLFFGSGTQLSVL.

This clonotype was counted between two and nine times. The rearrangement links TRBV27 to TRBJ2-1; possibly TRBD1 or TRBD2 for D (6 bases each). The V gene's germline CDR1 is MNHEY and CDR2 SMNVEV (reference sequence). The CDR3 covers 14 residues. The V gene lost 7 bases and the J gene lost 9 bases, with 19 bases spanning the gap. CDR3 DNA: TGTGCCAGCATTCTAAGGGGGGTTAGGGGTGAGCAGTTCTTC. Its protein is CASILRGVRGEQFF.

V and J are TRBV2 and TRBJ2-3, with D unresolved. Trimming removed 10 bases at V and 4 bases at J, with 9 bases between. The germline V gene encodes CDR1 SNHLY and CDR2 FYNNEI. The CDR3 totals 11 residues. The CDR3: CAILNPDTQYF. The DNA of the CDR3 is TGTGCCATACTTAATCCAGATACGCAGTATTTT.

The rearrangement uses TRBV25-1 and TRBJ2-5, with a tentative D call TRBD2 (6 bases). This CDR3 has 16 residues. Deletions cut 3 bases from V and 2 bases from J, with 16 bases between. CDR1 and CDR2 (germline): MGHDK, SYGVNS. Here the CDR3 DNA reads TGTGCCAGCAGTGATTTGAGCGGGCAGAGTCAAGAGACCCAGTACTTC. Its protein is CASSDLSGQSQETQYF.

CDR3 nucleotides: TGTGCCAGCAGCTTAATAGGGTTTTGGGAGAATGGGGTCAATGAGCAGTTCTTC. This encodes CASSLIGFWENGVNEQFF. This chain connects TRBV11-1 to TRBJ2-1; D perhaps matches TRBD2 (5 bases). The CDR3 totals 18 residues. V lost 2 bases and J lost 6, with 23 bases in between. Germline CDR1 and CDR2: SGHAT and FQDESV (reference sequence). Together with reference TRBV11-1 and TRBJ2-1, the CDR3 gives the full variable domain: EAEVAQSPRYKITEKSQAVAFWCDPISGHATLYWYRQILGQGPELLVQFQDESVVDDSQLPKDRFSAERLKGVDSTLKIQPAELGDSAMYLCASSLIGFWENGVNEQFFGPGTRLTVL.

The J gene is TRBJ2-1, the V gene TRBV11-2; 11 bases line up with TRBD2. J gave up 2 bases and V 3 bases, and 3 bases lay outside the gene matches. The CDR3 consists of 16 residues. Looked up from germline, CDR1 is SGHAT and CDR2 is FQNNGV. The CDR3 spells CASSFPSGGTYNEQFF. The DNA for the CDR3 is TGTGCCAGCAGCTTTCCTAGCGGGGGGACCTACAATGAGCAGTTCTTC. Looking up the rest from reference TRBV11-2 and TRBJ2-1 gives the full variable domain: EAGVAQSPRYKIIEKRQSVAFWCNPISGHATLYWYQQILGQGPKLLIQFQNNGVVDDSQLPKDRFSAERLKGVDSTLKIQPAKLEDSAVYLCASSFPSGGTYNEQFFGPGTRLTVL.

J is TRBJ1-1 and V is TRBV5-5, with 11 nucleotides matching TRBD1. V was pared by 5 bases and J by 6 bases, with 6 bases of the junction left unmatched. The CDR3 extends over 14 amino acids. Germline V gene sequence: CDR1 SGHKS, CDR2 YYEKEE (reference sequence). The CDR3 coding sequence is TGTGCCAGCAGTAAACCGGGACAGGGGGCTGAAGCTTTCTTT. The encoded protein is CASSKPGQGAEAFF.

This chain uses TRBV5-6 with TRBJ2-7; the match to TRBD2 covers 11 bases. The CDR3 has 16 amino acids. V shed 1 base, J shed 0 bases, and the junction held 3 bases outside the gene matches. Germline CDR1 reads SGHDT; CDR2 reads YYEEEE. Here the CDR3 DNA reads TGTGCCAGCAGCTTGTGGGGACTAGCGGCCTCCTACGAGCAGTACTTC. This encodes CASSLWGLAASYEQYF.

This clonotype came up a few times. This chain connects TRBV4-2 to TRBJ1-3; 7 positions agree with TRBD1. With 3 bases clipped from V and 3 bases from J, the junction kept 5 bases outside the gene matches. CDR3 length equals 15 residues. The germline V gene encodes CDR1 LGHNA and CDR2 YNFKEQ. For the CDR3, the DNA is TGTGCCAGCAGCCAGACAGGGAAGAGTGGAAACACCATATATTTT. Its translation: CASSQTGKSGNTIYF.

The chain carries TRBV29-1 and TRBJ2-1; D may be TRBD1 (6 bases). V was shortened by 2 bases and J by 0 bases, with 14 bases between the two germline ends. Germline-derived CDR1 and CDR2 are SQVTM and ANQGSEA. The CDR3 is 16 residues long. The CDR3 protein is CSVEWGPSSSYNEQFF. CDR3 nucleotides: TGCAGCGTTGAATGGGGGCCTTCTAGCTCCTACAATGAGCAGTTCTTC.

This clonotype was seen only a few times. The chain is built from TRBV5-1 and TRBJ2-2; 7 bases map to TRBD1. Germline V gene sequence: CDR1 SGHRS, CDR2 YFSETQ. The CDR3 loop spans 17 amino acids. Trimming removed 2 bases from V and 4 bases from J; junction bases left unmatched: 11. The CDR3 loop is CASSFPPGTVPTGELFF. CDR3 in DNA: TGCGCCAGCAGCTTCCCTCCCGGGACAGTACCCACCGGGGAGCTGTTTTTT.

The chain is built from TRBV6-5 and TRBJ1-1, with TRBD1 as a possible D gene (5 bases). Trimming shortened V by 2 bases and J by 3 bases, and 10 bases separated the two germline ends. This CDR3 region has 14 residues. The germline gives CDR1 MNHEY, CDR2 SVGAGI. The CDR3 loop is CASSYPGGHTEAFF. The CDR3 region has the DNA TGTGCCAGCAGTTACCCGGGGGGTCACACTGAAGCTTTCTTT.

This rearrangement joins TRBV20-1 to TRBJ2-4; 8 bases map to TRBD2. J gave up 4 bases and V 3 bases, and 5 bases lay outside the gene matches. CDR1 and CDR2 from the germline V gene are DFQATT and SNEGSKA (reference sequence). This CDR3 region has 14 residues. The CDR3 sequence is CSASRTSKKNIQYF. In DNA form, the CDR3 reads TGCAGTGCTAGTAGGACTAGCAAAAAAAACATTCAGTACTTC.

This chain's CDR3 is CASSVDRDAHEQYF. CDR3 in DNA: TGTGCCAGCAGCGTAGACAGGGACGCCCACGAGCAGTACTTC. The chain joins TRBV9 to TRBJ2-7, with D perhaps TRBD1 (6 bases). With 0 bases removed from V and 5 bases from J, the gap between germline ends came to 12 bases. Germline lookup yields CDR1 SGDLS and CDR2 YYNGEE. This CDR3 spans 14 amino acids.

This clonotype was seen at least ten times. This sequence joins TRBV7-2 and TRBJ1-5; D possibly corresponds to TRBD1 (6 bases). The CDR3 totals 15 residues. Germline assignment: CDR1 SGHTA and CDR2 FQGNSA. V was cut by 5 bases and J by 7 bases, with 18 bases left in between. This chain's CDR3 is CASSRPGAGRQPQHF. CDR3 nucleotides: TGTGCCAGCAGCCGACCGGGGGCAGGAAGGCAGCCCCAGCATTTT.